A single sample gave rise to the 20 T cell receptor beta chains below, sequenced in a study of blood T cells in healthy people across ages. A second about 6 to 11 cycle PCR used barcoded and J-beta primers. Via MiXCR, TCRdb re-called the 5' RACE reads, giving one row per CDR3 protein. The table shows over a million distinct CDR3 sequences, with almost 60% occurring only once. Material for sequencing was blood. These TCRs come from a man aged 18 to 35 in good health.

This chain connects TRBV7-2 to TRBJ2-7, with a weak D call TRBD2 (6 bases). The DNA end is more similar to TRBJ2-5, so the J call may be wrong. CDR1 is SGHTA, CDR2 FQGNSA, per germline. This CDR3 spans 13 amino acids. CDR3 nucleotides: TGTGCCAGCAGCGGGGGGTGGAGAGAGACCCAGTACTTC. Protein sequence: CASSGGWRETQYF.

The chain is built from TRBV12-3 or TRBV12-4 and TRBJ2-4; 8 bases agree with TRBD2. The J call may be mistaken, given a closer DNA end match to TRBJ2-7. This CDR3 region has 14 residues. The CDR3 bases are TGTGCCAGCAGACGTGCGGGAGGTTCCCACGAGCAGTACTTC. Its protein is CASRRAGGSHEQYF.

This chain joins TRBV4-1 and TRBJ2-7; D is unresolved. This CDR3 spans 14 amino acids. Germline assignment: CDR1 MGHRA and CDR2 YSYEKL. The ends were cut back, 3 bases at V and 6 bases at J, with 15 bases in the middle. For the CDR3, the DNA is TGCGCCAGCAGCCACCCTTTGCAGCCCGGCGAGCAGTACTTC. This codes for CASSHPLQPGEQYF.

V is TRBV6-1 and J is TRBJ2-2, with a possible D match to TRBD2 (6 bases). Germline values: CDR1 MNHNS, CDR2 SASEGT. The CDR3 runs to 17 residues. V was pared by 3 bases and J by 5 bases, with 19 bases between. The CDR3 is CASSDGQGGLGTGELFF. For the CDR3, the DNA is TGTGCCAGCAGTGATGGGCAGGGAGGTTTAGGAACCGGGGAGCTGTTTTTT.

This chain links TRBV24-1 with TRBJ2-5; tentative D call: TRBD2 (5 bases). The CDR3 is made up of 12 amino acids. The V gene lost 6 bases and the J gene lost 4 bases, with 8 bases spanning the gap. The V gene's germline CDR1 is KGHDR and CDR2 SFDVKD. The CDR3 DNA reads TGTGCCACCAGTAAGCGGCGAGAGACCCAGTACTTC. Its protein product is CATSKRRETQYF.

The chain recombines TRBV4-2 with TRBJ2-1; D unclear. Germline V gene sequence: CDR1 LGHNA, CDR2 YNFKEQ. CDR3 length: 16 residues. V lost 0 bases to trimming and J lost 1 base, with 10 bases between them. The CDR3 is CASSQERKKSYNEQFF. In nucleotides, the CDR3 is TGTGCCAGCAGCCAAGAGCGTAAAAAATCCTACAATGAGCAGTTCTTC.

The chain has TRBV20-1 and TRBJ2-7; D is undetermined. CDR1 is DFQATT, CDR2 SNEGSKA, per germline (reference sequence). This CDR3 has 13 amino acids. V lost 1 base to trimming and J lost 0 bases, with 7 bases between them. CDR3 amino acids: CSARGLHSYEQYF. The CDR3 region has the DNA TGCAGTGCTAGAGGCCTACACTCCTACGAGCAGTACTTC.

The sample holds a few counts of this clonotype. This chain joins TRBV13 and TRBJ2-1; the match to TRBD2 covers 11 bases. Unmatched junction bases numbered 3, after V lost 5 bases and J lost 3 bases. The CDR3 contains 15 residues. The germline CDR1 and CDR2 sequences are PRHDT and FYEKMQ (reference sequence). The CDR3 protein is CASSGTSGNYNEQFF. CDR3 DNA sequence: TGTGCCAGCAGCGGGACTAGCGGCAACTACAATGAGCAGTTCTTC.

V usage is TRBV28 and J usage is TRBJ2-3; no clear D gene. V gave up 0 bases and J gave up 0 bases, with 7 bases separating them. CDR3 length: 15 residues. Germline assignment: CDR1 MDHEN and CDR2 SYDVKM. The CDR3 loop reads CASSLWVSSTDTQYF. CDR3 coding DNA: TGTGCCAGCAGTTTATGGGTATCTAGCACAGATACGCAGTATTTT.

This clonotype has only one observation. The chain joins TRBV5-1 to TRBJ1-2; D is uncertain. Germline V gives CDR1 SGHRS, CDR2 YFSETQ. V lost 3 bases and J lost 6, with 12 bases in between. CDR3 length: 13 amino acids. CDR3 in amino acids: CASSWDAGNGYTF. CDR3 nucleotide sequence: TGCGCCAGCAGCTGGGATGCGGGGAATGGCTACACCTTC. The full variable domain, rest sourced from reference TRBV5-1 and TRBJ1-2, is KAGVTQTPRYLIKTRGQQVTLSCSPISGHRSVSWYQQTPGQGLQFLFEYFSETQRNKGNFPGRFSGRQFSNSRSEMNVSTLELGDSALYLCASSWDAGNGYTFGSGTRLTVV.

In this sample, this clonotype turned up a few times. The rearrangement uses TRBV27 and TRBJ1-5; 8 bases map to TRBD1. The V and J ends lost 3 bases and 7 bases, in that order; junction bases with no gene match: 5. The CDR3 length is 14 residues. Germline V gene data show CDR1 as MNHEY and CDR2 as SMNVEV (reference sequence). The CDR3 DNA reads TGTGCCAGCAGTTTCCAGGGGGCCACGCAGCCCCAGCATTTT. It yields the protein CASSFQGATQPQHF.

Many counts were recorded for this clonotype. The chain is built from TRBV20-1 and TRBJ2-5; TRBD1 aligns across 7 bases. V gave up 5 bases and J gave up 2 bases; unmatched junction bases: 5. Looked up from germline, CDR1 is DFQATT and CDR2 is SNEGSKA (reference sequence). This CDR3 region has 13 residues. The CDR3: CSAETGSQETQYF. The CDR3 DNA follows: TGCAGTGCTGAGACAGGGTCACAAGAGACCCAGTACTTC.

The genes are TRBV29-1 and TRBJ2-4; D uncertain. The better agreement between TRBJ2-7 and the DNA end casts doubt on the J call. The CDR3 has 11 residues. The germline V gene has CDR1 SQVTM and CDR2 ANQGSEA. Here the CDR3 DNA reads TGCAGCGTCTCGAATGACTACGAGCAGTACTTC. It codes for CSVSNDYEQYF.

The rearrangement uses TRBV9 and TRBJ1-1; D remains unclear. The CDR3 is made up of 14 amino acids. The V end was cut by 0 bases, the J end by 1 base, with 7 bases between. Germline values: CDR1 SGDLS, CDR2 YYNGEE. The CDR3: CASSVGTENTEAFF. In DNA, the CDR3 is TGTGCCAGCAGCGTAGGAACCGAGAACACTGAAGCTTTCTTT.

The genes are TRBV20-1 and TRBJ2-2, with D perhaps matching TRBD1 (5 bases). The CDR3 contains 16 residues. Trimming took off 0 bases at V and 0 bases at J, with 11 bases between the two ends. CDR1 and CDR2 from the germline V gene are DFQATT and SNEGSKA (reference sequence). CDR3 DNA sequence: TGCAGTGCTAGAGATCTTGGGGCCGCGAACACCGGGGAGCTGTTTTTT. This codes for CSARDLGAANTGELFF.

This chain links TRBV5-1 with TRBJ2-3; perhaps TRBD1 as D (6 bases). Trimming took off 3 bases at V and 2 bases at J, with 13 bases between the two ends. Germline CDR1 and CDR2: SGHRS and YFSETQ. This CDR3 is 15 amino acids long. CDR3 sequence reads: CASSSSQGLTDTQYF. CDR3 sequence (DNA): TGCGCCAGCAGCTCATCACAGGGTCTCACAGATACGCAGTATTTT.

V gene TRBV10-1 combines with J gene TRBJ1-1; TRBD1 agrees at 7 bases. Germline V lookup: CDR1 WNHNN, CDR2 SYGVQD (reference sequence). Unmatched junction bases numbered 6, after V lost 2 bases and J lost 3 bases. The CDR3 runs to 15 residues. The CDR3 protein is CASSEGWTGDTEAFF. CDR3 in DNA: TGCGCCAGCAGTGAGGGTTGGACAGGCGACACTGAAGCTTTCTTT.

As regards this clonotype: Germline and junction disagree at one end, which may indicate a read error. The chain combines TRBV10-3 with TRBJ1-2, with 10 positions matching TRBD1. Germline CDR1 is ENHRY and CDR2 is SYGVKD. The CDR3 loop spans 14 amino acids. CDR3 sequence reads: CAISEPDRGRGCTF. DNA of the CDR3: TGTGCCATCAGTGAGCCAGACAGGGGGCGAGGCTGCACCTTC.

This clonotype has only a few counts. This sequence joins TRBV11-2 and TRBJ1-5; 7 nucleotides match TRBD1. The CDR3 spans 13 residues. V lost 6 bases and J lost 7; bases outside the gene matches: 6. Germline assignment: CDR1 SGHAT and CDR2 FQNNGV. The CDR3 DNA reads as TGTGCCAGCAGTACAGGGGTAAGGCAGCCCCAGCATTTT. Translated, it gives CASSTGVRQPQHF.

The gene calls are TRBV4-3 and TRBJ2-1; TRBD2 matches 11 bases. Germline CDR1 reads LGHNA; CDR2 reads YSLEER. There are 15 residues in the CDR3. With 2 bases clipped from V and 6 bases from J, the junction kept 3 bases outside the gene matches. CDR3 loop: CASSQPGLAANEQFF. CDR3 sequence (DNA): TGCGCCAGCAGCCAACCGGGACTAGCGGCCAATGAGCAGTTCTTC.